This passage covers 11 T cell receptor beta chains from one sample sequenced in a study of PD-1 blockade in mismatch repair-deficient tumors. TCRdb's copy holds only in-frame clones and misses some; the assay was immunoSEQ multiplex PCR. Here the sample spans tens of thousands of clones, 78% being singletons. Sequencing was performed on peripheral blood, taken 4 weeks after starting pembrolizumab. The source is an adult with mismatch repair-deficient cancer.

V gene TRBV5-4 combines with J gene TRBJ1-2; D unclear. CDR1 and CDR2 from the germline V gene are SGHNT and YYREEE (reference sequence). Trimming took 1 base from V and 6 from J, leaving 10 bases between them. CDR3 length equals 13 residues. As DNA, the CDR3 is TGTGCCAGCAGCTTGAATAGGGTTAATGGCTACACCTTC. Translating it yields CASSLNRVNGYTF.

The chain links TRBV4-2 to TRBJ2-5, with D unclear. This CDR3 comprises 15 residues. Germline CDR1 and CDR2: LGHNA and YNFKEQ. The V end was cut by 4 bases, the J end by 2 bases, with 14 bases between. The CDR3 loop is CASSPRPSVQETQYF. The CDR3, as DNA: TGTGCCAGCAGCCCCAGGCCCAGCGTGCAAGAGACCCAGTACTTC.

The rearrangement uses TRBV7-9 and TRBJ2-7; 7 nucleotides line up with TRBD1. The CDR3 contains 13 residues. The junction had 4 bases not matched to a gene; V was cut back by 5 bases and J by 3 bases. Per the germline V gene, CDR1 is SEHNR and CDR2 is FQNEAQ (reference sequence). DNA of the CDR3: TGTGCCAGCAGCAACCGGGACAGCTACGAGCAGTACTTC. It codes for CASSNRDSYEQYF.

The chain links TRBV15 to TRBJ2-3, with a weak D call TRBD1 (5 bases). Germline loops: CDR1 LNHNV, CDR2 YYDKDF (reference sequence). This CDR3 contains 14 residues. Trimming stripped 6 bases from V and 3 bases from J, with 13 bases between. CDR3 nucleotides: TGTGCCACCAGTGCAGGGCCAGGGACAGATACGCAGTATTTT. As protein: CATSAGPGTDTQYF.

CDR3 bases: TGTGCCAGCAGCTTGGGGCAGCTGTTCTCTGGAAACACCATATATTTT. This codes for CASSLGQLFSGNTIYF. The J gene is TRBJ1-3, the V gene TRBV5-6, with D hard to call. Trimming removed 0 bases from V and 0 bases from J, with 10 bases in between. In germline, CDR1 is SGHDT, CDR2 YYEEEE. CDR3 length: 16 residues.

The chain links TRBV14 to TRBJ1-2; D ambiguous. The CDR3 length is 13 residues. Trimming left V 0 bases short and J 8 bases short, with 10 bases between. CDR1 SGHDN and CDR2 FVKESK come from the germline V gene. CDR3 bases: TGTGCCAGCAGCCAAGAGCTGAGAGGCGGCTACACCTTC. Translation gives CASSQELRGGYTF.

The genes are TRBV9 and TRBJ2-1, with 8 bases matching TRBD2. The CDR3 sequence is 15 residues long. The germline gives CDR1 SGDLS, CDR2 YYNGEE. Trimming removed 2 bases from V and 4 bases from J; junction bases left unmatched: 5. The CDR3 DNA reads as TGTGCCAGCAGCGTCAGCGGGAGTGATTACAATGAGCAGTTCTTC. It codes for CASSVSGSDYNEQFF. Filled out from reference TRBV9 and TRBJ2-1, the complete variable domain reads DSGVTQTPKHLITATGQRVTLRCSPRSGDLSVYWYQQSLDQGLQFLIQYYNGEERAKGNILERFSAQQFPDLHSELNLSSLELGDSALYFCASSVSGSDYNEQFFGPGTRLTVL.

The rearrangement uses TRBV6-6 and TRBJ2-6; either TRBD1 or TRBD2 may fit D (6 bases each). Germline-derived CDR1 and CDR2 are MNHNY and SVGAGI (reference sequence). There are 15 residues in the CDR3. V lost 7 bases to trimming and J lost 3 bases, with 13 bases between them. The CDR3: CASKKGGDGANVLTF. CDR3 bases: TGTGCCAGCAAAAAGGGGGGTGATGGGGCCAACGTCCTGACTTTC.

CDR3 bases: TGTGCCAGCAAGAATAACAGGGTTGAGAACACCGGGGAGCTGTTTTTT. It encodes CASKNNRVENTGELFF. The gene calls are TRBV21-1 and TRBJ2-2; TRBD1 is the table's D call, not checked against the DNA. TRBV21-1 is termed a pseudogene. CDR3 length: 16 amino acids.

The chain couples TRBV11-2 to TRBJ2-7; D call uncertain. The CDR3 covers 13 residues. CDR1 SGHAT and CDR2 FQNNGV come from the germline V gene. V lost 5 bases, J lost 6 bases, and 14 bases lay in between. The CDR3 sequence is CASSAQLSGEQYF. In nucleotides, the CDR3 is TGTGCCAGCAGCGCCCAACTCTCCGGCGAGCAGTACTTC.

The V call is TRBV6-9, the J call TRBJ1-5; D uncertain. CDR1 and CDR2 (germline): MNHGY, SVAAGI. CDR3 length equals 15 residues. V shed 10 bases and J shed 1 base, with 17 bases lying between them. The CDR3 sequence is CATGPQDGSNQPQHF. DNA of the CDR3: TGTGCCACCGGCCCCCAGGACGGAAGCAATCAGCCCCAGCATTTT.